This T cell receptor beta chain was profiled in a study of T cell responses to AZD1222 COVID-19 vaccine. The study's findings and limits: With two AZD1222 doses given, Spike-specific TCR breadth and depth both rose.

Germline V gene sequence: CDR1 LNHDA, CDR2 SQIVND (reference sequence). The CDR3 consists of 14 residues. Losses at the gene ends were 6 bases for V and 7 bases for J; bases not matched to a gene: 10. Using immunoSEQ multiplex PCR, the repertoire was profiled, and TCRdb retains in-frame clones only, with some absent. This table holds about 60,000 clones, 85% found once. Concerning this clone: Its antigen is unknown.

The chain recombines TRBV19 with TRBJ1-2, with TRBD1 identical over 8 bases. The material was peripheral blood, obtained on day 0 of AZD1222 vaccination. This TCR was recovered from an adult in good health. CDR3: CASRTRGQGTGYTF. Written as DNA, the CDR3 is TGTGCCAGTAGGACTCGAGGACAGGGCACTGGCTACACCTTC.